This T cell receptor beta chain was identified during a study of blood T cell repertoires in COVID-19. The protocol was immunoSEQ multiplex PCR, while the TCRdb copy is restricted to in-frame clones and leaves out a portion. Of 250,000 or so clones detected, around 90% appear once; the ten largest clones hold over 2.5%. Participants were placed into cohorts based on the clinical history they reported. The sequenced material came from PBMCs or T cells enriched from blood (not recorded which). The clonotype was recovered from a woman between 40 and 50 years old who had been exposed to COVID-19.

CDR3 nucleotides: TGTGCCAGCTCACCTCAAATGGACAGGCTAAAGGGAAACACCATATATTTT. As protein: CASSPQMDRLKGNTIYF. The chain employs TRBV18 and TRBJ1-3; 7 nucleotides match TRBD1. In germline, CDR1 is KGHSH, CDR2 LQKENI. V lost 3 bases and J lost 4; bases outside the gene matches: 12. The CDR3 spans 17 residues.